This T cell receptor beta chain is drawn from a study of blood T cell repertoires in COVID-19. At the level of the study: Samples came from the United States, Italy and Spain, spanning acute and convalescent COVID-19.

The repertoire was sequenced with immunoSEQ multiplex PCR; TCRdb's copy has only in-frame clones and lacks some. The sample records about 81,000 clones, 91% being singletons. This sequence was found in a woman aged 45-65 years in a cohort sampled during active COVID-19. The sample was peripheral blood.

This chain's CDR3 is CASSPARTGAAYGYTF. The DNA of the CDR3 is TGTGCCAGCTCACCCGCCAGGACAGGGGCTGCCTATGGCTACACCTTC. This chain joins TRBV18 and TRBJ1-2, with 9 nucleotides matching TRBD1. CDR1 is KGHSH and CDR2 is LQKENI in the germline V gene. V shed 3 bases and J 4 bases; nucleotides not matched to a gene: 9. The CDR3 loop spans 16 amino acids.